The clone carrying this TCR beta chain has just a few counts. Its antigen is as yet unknown. TCRdb reprocessed the 5' RACE reads via MiXCR and lists one record per CDR3 protein. Found here are fewer than 400,000 distinct CDR3 sequences, about 22% of them singletons; the top ten hold about 16%. The data originate from a study of CD8 T cells in ankylosing spondylitis. CDR1 is SGHRS, CDR2 YFSETQ, per germline. The V segment lost 5 bases and the J segment 0 bases; nucleotides outside the gene matches: 5. This CDR3 spans 15 amino acids. Regarding the study as a whole: A TCR beta motif made of under 10 highly homologous variants seemed typical of ankylosing spondylitis blood.

The V gene is TRBV5-1, the J gene TRBJ2-1, with TRBD2 matching 7 bases. The clonotype originates from a male donor with ankylosing spondylitis. Sequencing was carried out using blood, either unsorted or a sorted T cell fraction (not recorded which). The CDR3 protein is CASRGSGTSYNEQFF. In DNA, the CDR3 is TGCGCCAGCAGAGGGAGCGGGACCTCCTACAATGAGCAGTTCTTC.